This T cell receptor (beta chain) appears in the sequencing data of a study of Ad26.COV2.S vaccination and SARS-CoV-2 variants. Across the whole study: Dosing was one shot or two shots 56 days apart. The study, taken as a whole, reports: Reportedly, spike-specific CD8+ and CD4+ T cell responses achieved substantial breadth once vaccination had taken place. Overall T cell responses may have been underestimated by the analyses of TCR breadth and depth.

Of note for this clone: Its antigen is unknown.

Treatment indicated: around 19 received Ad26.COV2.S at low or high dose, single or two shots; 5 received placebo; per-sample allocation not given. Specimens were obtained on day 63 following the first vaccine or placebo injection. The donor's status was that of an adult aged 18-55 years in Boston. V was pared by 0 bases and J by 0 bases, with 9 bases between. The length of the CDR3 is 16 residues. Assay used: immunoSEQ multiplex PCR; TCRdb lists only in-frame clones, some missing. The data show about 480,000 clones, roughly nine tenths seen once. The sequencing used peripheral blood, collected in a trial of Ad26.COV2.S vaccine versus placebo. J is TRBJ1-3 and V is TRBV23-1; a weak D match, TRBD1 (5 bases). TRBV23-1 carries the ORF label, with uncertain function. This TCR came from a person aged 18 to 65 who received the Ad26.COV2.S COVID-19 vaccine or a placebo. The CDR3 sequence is CASSQSNRLSGNTIYF. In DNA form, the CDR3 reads TGCGCCAGCAGTCAATCGAACAGGCTCTCTGGAAACACCATATATTTT.